The 9 T cell receptor beta chains below were found in one sample sequenced in a study of blood T cell repertoires in COVID-19. Here immunoSEQ multiplex PCR was the method, and the copy in TCRdb shows in-frame clones only, minus some. The table records a few hundred thousand clones, roughly nine tenths of them present only once. The sequencing input was peripheral blood. The receptors were gathered from a woman aged 35 to 49 who had recovered from COVID-19.

Regarding this clone: Other DNA sequences in this specimen translate into the identical CDR3. The chain employs TRBV18 and TRBJ2-2, with TRBD2 matching over 9 bases. The CDR3 is 15 residues long. Germline V lookup: CDR1 KGHSH, CDR2 LQKENI. Trimming removed 3 bases from V and 4 bases from J; junction bases left unmatched: 3. The CDR3 loop reads CASSPLAGSTGELFF. The CDR3 nucleotides are TGTGCCAGCTCACCTCTAGCGGGAAGCACCGGGGAGCTGTTTTTT.

The chain combines TRBV4-2 with TRBJ1-2; 11 bases are a match to TRBD1. The CDR3 consists of 20 residues. Unmatched junction bases numbered 21, after V lost 1 base and J lost 8 bases. The germline V gene encodes CDR1 LGHNA and CDR2 YNFKEQ. The CDR3 loop reads CASSQVSPLGQGAQVEGYTF. As DNA, the CDR3 is TGTGCCAGCAGCCAAGTAAGCCCGCTCGGACAGGGGGCGCAGGTAGAAGGCTACACCTTC.

This clone was counted a single time. The CDR3 is CASRRDRPQPGNTIYF. The CDR3 bases are TGTGCCAGTAGGCGCGACAGGCCCCAACCTGGAAACACCATATATTTT. The rearrangement uses TRBV19 and TRBJ1-3, with D perhaps TRBD1 (6 bases). Deletions cut 6 bases from V and 2 bases from J, with 17 bases between. CDR3 length equals 16 residues. Germline V gene data show CDR1 as LNHDA and CDR2 as SQIVND (reference sequence).

A remark on this clone: At the DNA level, this CDR3 is encoded by other sequences in the same sample as well. The CDR3 nucleotides are TGTGCCTGGTCTCGGGACAGTGGCGAAAAACTGTTTTTT. Amino acid sequence: CAWSRDSGEKLFF. This chain links TRBV30 with TRBJ1-4; 7 bases agree with TRBD1. Germline V gene data show CDR1 as GTSNPN and CDR2 as SVGIG (reference sequence). V shed 5 bases and J 8 bases; nucleotides not matched to a gene: 8. The CDR3 spans 13 residues.

The chain combines TRBV30 with TRBJ2-6, with TRBD2 matching over 10 bases. The CDR3 consists of 19 residues. Germline V lookup: CDR1 GTSNPN, CDR2 SVGIG (reference sequence). V shed 3 bases and J 0 bases; nucleotides not matched to a gene: 11. In nucleotides, the CDR3 is TGTGCCTGGAGCAAAACTAGGACTAGCGGCACCTCTGGGGCCAACGTCCTGACTTTC. Translated: CAWSKTRTSGTSGANVLTF.

The chain employs TRBV6-5 and TRBJ1-3; 8 bases map to TRBD1. CDR1 is MNHEY, CDR2 SVGAGI, per germline. CDR3 length: 16 residues. J lost 3 bases, V lost 2 bases, and 6 bases had no gene match. The CDR3 protein is CASSYRGQGIGNTIYF. CDR3 DNA sequence: TGTGCCAGCAGTTACCGTGGACAGGGCATTGGAAACACCATATATTTT.

J is TRBJ2-3 and V is TRBV12-3 or TRBV12-4; no firm D call. The V gene lost 2 bases and the J gene lost 5 bases, with 5 bases spanning the gap. The CDR3 contains 12 residues. The CDR3 sequence is CASSLNLDTQYF. CDR3 bases: TGTGCCAGCAGTTTAAATCTAGATACGCAGTATTTT.

The chain carries TRBV4-3 and TRBJ1-1, with TRBD1 as a possible D gene (5 bases). Trimming cost V 5 bases and J 4 bases, with 17 bases left between them. CDR1 and CDR2 (germline): LGHNA, YSLEER. The CDR3 spans 15 residues. The CDR3 nucleotides are TGCGCCAGCAGCGTAATCCAGGGAATGGGCACTGAAGCTTTCTTT. As protein: CASSVIQGMGTEAFF.

The rearrangement uses TRBV9 and TRBJ2-2; D unresolved. Germline CDR1 reads SGDLS; CDR2 reads YYNGEE. The germline V and J ends were trimmed by 1 base and 6 bases, with 16 bases remaining between them. This CDR3 is 16 amino acids long. CDR3 nucleotides: TGTGCCAGCAGCGTAAACCTAGTGAGCCTCCCCGGGGAGCTGTTTTTT. As protein: CASSVNLVSLPGELFF.